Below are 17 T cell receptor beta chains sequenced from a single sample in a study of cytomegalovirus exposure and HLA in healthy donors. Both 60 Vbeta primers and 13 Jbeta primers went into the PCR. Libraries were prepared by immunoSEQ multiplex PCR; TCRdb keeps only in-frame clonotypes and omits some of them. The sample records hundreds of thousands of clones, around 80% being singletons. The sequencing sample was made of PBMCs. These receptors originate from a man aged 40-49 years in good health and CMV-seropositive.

CDR3 protein: CASGRTSTDTQYF. CDR3 sequence (DNA): TGTGCTAGTGGCCGAACTAGCACAGATACGCAGTATTTT. The chain carries TRBV12-5 and TRBJ2-3; no definite D call. Trimming shortened V by 6 bases and J by 0 bases, and 7 bases separated the two germline ends. Germline assignment: CDR1 LGHNT and CDR2 FRNRAP. The CDR3 is 13 residues long.

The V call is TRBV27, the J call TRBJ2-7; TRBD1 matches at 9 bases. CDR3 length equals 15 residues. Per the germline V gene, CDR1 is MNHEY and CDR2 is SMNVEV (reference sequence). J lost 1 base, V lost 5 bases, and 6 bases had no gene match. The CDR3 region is CASSITGGPSYEQYF. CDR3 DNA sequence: TGTGCCAGCAGTATCACAGGGGGCCCATCCTACGAGCAGTACTTC.

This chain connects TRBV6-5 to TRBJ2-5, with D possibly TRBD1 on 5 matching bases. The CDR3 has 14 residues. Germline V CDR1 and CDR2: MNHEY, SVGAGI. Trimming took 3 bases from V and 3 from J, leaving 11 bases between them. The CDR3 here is CASSYVQGKETQYF. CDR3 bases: TGTGCCAGCAGTTATGTCCAGGGCAAAGAGACCCAGTACTTC.

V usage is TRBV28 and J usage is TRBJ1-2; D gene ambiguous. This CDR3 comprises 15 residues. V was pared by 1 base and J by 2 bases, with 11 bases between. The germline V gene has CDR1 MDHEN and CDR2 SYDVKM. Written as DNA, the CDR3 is TGTGCCAGCAGTTTATATTACCCGGAGAACTATGGCTACACCTTC. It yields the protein CASSLYYPENYGYTF.

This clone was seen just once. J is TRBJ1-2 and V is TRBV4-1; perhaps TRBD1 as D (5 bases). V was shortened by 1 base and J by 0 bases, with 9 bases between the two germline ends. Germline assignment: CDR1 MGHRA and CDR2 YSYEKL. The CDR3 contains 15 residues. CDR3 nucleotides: TGCGCCAGCAGCCAAGCTTCGGGGGCTAACTATGGCTACACCTTC. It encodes CASSQASGANYGYTF.

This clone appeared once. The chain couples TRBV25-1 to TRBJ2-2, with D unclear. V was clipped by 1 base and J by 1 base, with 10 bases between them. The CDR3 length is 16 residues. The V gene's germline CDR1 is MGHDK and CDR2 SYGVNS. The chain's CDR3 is CASSEFYSKNTGELFF. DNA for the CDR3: TGTGCCAGCAGTGAATTCTACAGTAAGAACACCGGGGAGCTGTTTTTT.

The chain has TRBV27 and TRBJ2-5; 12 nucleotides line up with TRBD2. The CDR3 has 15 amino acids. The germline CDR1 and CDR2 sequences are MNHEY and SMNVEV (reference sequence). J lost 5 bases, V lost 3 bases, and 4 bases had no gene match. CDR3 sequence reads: CASSFIGTSGETQYF. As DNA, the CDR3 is TGTGCCAGCAGTTTTATTGGGACTAGCGGGGAGACCCAGTACTTC.

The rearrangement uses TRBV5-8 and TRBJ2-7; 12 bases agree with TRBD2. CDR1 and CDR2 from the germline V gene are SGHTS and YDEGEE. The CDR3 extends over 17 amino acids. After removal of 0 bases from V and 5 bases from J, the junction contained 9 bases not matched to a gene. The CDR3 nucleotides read TGTGCCAGCAGCTTGGGCTGGACTAGCGGGGATTATAACGAGCAGTACGTC. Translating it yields CASSLGWTSGDYNEQYV.

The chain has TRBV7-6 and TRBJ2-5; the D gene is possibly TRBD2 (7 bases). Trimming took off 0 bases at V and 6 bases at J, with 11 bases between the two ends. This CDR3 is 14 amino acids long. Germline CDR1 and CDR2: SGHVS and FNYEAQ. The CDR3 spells CASSLAGGGKTQYF. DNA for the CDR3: TGTGCCAGCAGCTTAGCGGGAGGGGGAAAGACCCAGTACTTC.

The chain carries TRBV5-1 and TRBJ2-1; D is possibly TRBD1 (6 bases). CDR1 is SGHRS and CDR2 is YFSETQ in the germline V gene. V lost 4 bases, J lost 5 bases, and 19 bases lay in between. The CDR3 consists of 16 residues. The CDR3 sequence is CASSPSTGLMDNEQFF. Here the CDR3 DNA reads TGCGCCAGCAGCCCCTCCACAGGGTTGATGGACAATGAGCAGTTCTTC.

The CDR3, as DNA: TGTGCCAGCAGGACGCTGTCAGCGTCTGGGGCCAACGTCCTGACTTTC. Translating gives CASRTLSASGANVLTF. The chain has TRBV2 and TRBJ2-6; D call uncertain. With 6 bases removed from V and 1 base from J, the gap between germline ends came to 13 bases. Germline loops: CDR1 SNHLY, CDR2 FYNNEI. The CDR3 extends over 16 amino acids.

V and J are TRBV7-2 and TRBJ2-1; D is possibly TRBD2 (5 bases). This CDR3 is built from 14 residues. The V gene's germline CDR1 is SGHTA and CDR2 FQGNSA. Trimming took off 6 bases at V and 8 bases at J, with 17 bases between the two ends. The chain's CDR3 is CASRRTFPPYEQFF. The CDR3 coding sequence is TGTGCCAGCAGAAGGACTTTCCCCCCCTATGAGCAGTTCTTC. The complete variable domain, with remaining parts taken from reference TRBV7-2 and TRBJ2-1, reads GAGVSQSPSNKVTEKGKDVELRCDPISGHTALYWYRQSLGQGLEFLIYFQGNSAPDKSGLPSDRFSAERTGGSVSTLTIQRTQQEDSAVYLCASRRTFPPYEQFFGPGTRLTVL.

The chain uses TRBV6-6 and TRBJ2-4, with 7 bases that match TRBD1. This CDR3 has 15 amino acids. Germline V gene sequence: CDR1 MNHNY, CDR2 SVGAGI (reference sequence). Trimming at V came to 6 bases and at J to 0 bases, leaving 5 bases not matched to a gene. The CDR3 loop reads CASSLTGVAKNIQYF. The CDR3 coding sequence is TGTGCCAGCAGCCTCACAGGGGTAGCCAAAAACATTCAGTACTTC.

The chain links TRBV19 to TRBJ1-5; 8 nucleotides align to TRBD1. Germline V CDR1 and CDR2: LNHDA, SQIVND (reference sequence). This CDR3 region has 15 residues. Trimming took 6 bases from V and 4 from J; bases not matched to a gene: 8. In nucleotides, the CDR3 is TGTGCCAGTAGAGCCCCCAACAGGGGGAATCAGCCCCAGCATTTT. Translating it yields CASRAPNRGNQPQHF.

In nucleotides, the CDR3 is TGTGCCAGCAGTGGCCGACAGGCCCAGACCTACAATGAGCAGTTCTTC. It translates to CASSGRQAQTYNEQFF. The chain recombines TRBV6-1 with TRBJ2-1; the D gene is possibly TRBD1 (6 bases). The V gene's germline CDR1 is MNHNS and CDR2 SASEGT. The CDR3 is 16 amino acids. Trimming took off 4 bases at V and 2 bases at J, with 15 bases between the two ends.

CDR3 sequence (DNA): TGCGCCAGCAGCACGGGACAAAAGAACACTGAAGCTTTCTTT. Its protein product is CASSTGQKNTEAFF. This chain joins TRBV5-1 and TRBJ1-1, with D tentatively TRBD1 (6 bases). Deletions cut 4 bases from V and 1 base from J, with 11 bases between. The CDR3 is made up of 14 amino acids. The germline V gene encodes CDR1 SGHRS and CDR2 YFSETQ.

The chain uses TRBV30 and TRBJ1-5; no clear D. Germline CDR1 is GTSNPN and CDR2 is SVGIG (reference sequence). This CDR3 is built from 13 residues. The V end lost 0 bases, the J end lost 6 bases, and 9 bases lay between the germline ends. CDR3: CAWSVLEGQPQHF. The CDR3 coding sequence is TGTGCCTGGAGTGTATTGGAGGGTCAGCCCCAGCATTTT.